A selection of T cell receptor beta chains follows, all from one sample in a study of cytomegalovirus exposure and HLA in healthy donors. The assay was immunoSEQ multiplex PCR, and TCRdb's table has in-frame clones only and misses some. The repertoire holds approximately 190,000 clones, 80% seen once, with 6.3% in the top ten. Sequenced: PBMCs. The source of these receptors is a middle-aged man in good health and CMV-seropositive. CDR3s include the opening cysteine and the closing phenylalanine or tryptophan. The D gene is left open where the match is weak. Clone size is not always given. Where it is, it says once, few, many or a class for expanded clones.

CDR3aa: CASSLVGQRGGTDTQYF
CDR3nt: TGTGCCAGCAGCTTGGTTGGGCAGCGGGGGGGCACAGATACGCAGTATTTT
j_gene: TRBJ2-3
v_gene: TRBV5-6
d_gene: TRBD2
abundance: NA

CDR3aa: CASNFQTGIIRELFF
CDR3nt: TGTGCCAGTAACTTCCAGACAGGGATAATACGGGAGCTGTTTTTT
j_gene: TRBJ2-2
v_gene: TRBV19
d_gene: TRBD1
abundance: NA

CDR3aa: CASSSVGDRLETQYF
CDR3nt: TGTGCCAGCAGCTCTGTCGGAGACAGGCTAGAGACCCAGTACTTC
j_gene: TRBJ2-5
v_gene: TRBV7-8
d_gene: NA
abundance: NA

CDR3aa: CASTPGGGANVLTF
CDR3nt: TGTGCCAGCACCCCAGGGGGTGGGGCCAACGTCCTGACTTTC
j_gene: TRBJ2-6
v_gene: TRBV6-5
d_gene: TRBD1
abundance: NA

CDR3aa: CASSSGLAGDEDTQYF
CDR3nt: TGTGCCAGCAGCAGCGGACTAGCGGGGGACGAAGATACGCAGTATTTT
j_gene: TRBJ2-3
v_gene: TRBV7-9
d_gene: TRBD2
abundance: few

CDR3aa: CASSIDLGDEQFF
CDR3nt: TGTGCCAGTAGTATAGATCTAGGTGATGAGCAGTTCTTC
j_gene: TRBJ2-1
v_gene: TRBV19
d_gene: NA
abundance: NA

CDR3aa: CASSPTSGSYEQYF
CDR3nt: TGTGCCAGCAGCCCGACTAGCGGCTCCTACGAGCAGTACTTC
j_gene: TRBJ2-7
v_gene: TRBV5-4
d_gene: TRBD2
abundance: NA

CDR3aa: CATSREGGSNQPQHF
CDR3nt: TGTGCCACCAGCAGAGAAGGGGGTAGTAATCAGCCCCAGCATTTT
j_gene: TRBJ1-5
v_gene: TRBV15
d_gene: NA
abundance: NA

CDR3aa: CATSKRGVNNEQFF
CDR3nt: TGTGCCACCAGCAAGCGGGGAGTTAACAATGAGCAGTTCTTC
j_gene: TRBJ2-1
v_gene: TRBV15
d_gene: TRBD2
abundance: NA

CDR3aa: CAWRGGRASYEQYF
CDR3nt: TGTGCCTGGAGGGGCGGCAGGGCCTCCTACGAGCAGTACTTC
j_gene: TRBJ2-7
v_gene: TRBV30
d_gene: NA
abundance: NA

CDR3aa: CASSDRQGGDYGYTF
CDR3nt: TGTGCCAGCAGTGATAGACAGGGTGGGGACTATGGCTACACCTTC
j_gene: TRBJ1-2
v_gene: TRBV6-4
d_gene: TRBD1
abundance: NA

CDR3aa: CASREGSGQETQYF
CDR3nt: TGTGCCAGTCGGGAGGGGTCTGGACAAGAGACCCAGTACTTC
j_gene: TRBJ2-5
v_gene: TRBV28
d_gene: TRBD2
abundance: NA

CDR3aa: CASSPGQGAHEQYF
CDR3nt: TGTGCCAGCAGTCCGGGACAGGGGGCGCATGAGCAGTACTTC
j_gene: TRBJ2-7
v_gene: TRBV9
d_gene: TRBD1
abundance: NA

CDR3aa: CASSLETGISPLHF
CDR3nt: TGTGCCAGCAGCTTAGAAACAGGGATTTCACCCCTCCACTTT
j_gene: TRBJ1-6
v_gene: TRBV13
d_gene: NA
abundance: NA

CDR3aa: CASSLGGGASDTQYF
CDR3nt: TGTGCCAGCAGCTTAGGTGGGGGGGCGTCAGATACGCAGTATTTT
j_gene: TRBJ2-3
v_gene: TRBV7-9
d_gene: NA
abundance: NA

CDR3aa: CASSLQGNGELFF
CDR3nt: TGTGCCAGCAGCTTACAGGGGAACGGGGAGCTGTTTTTT
j_gene: TRBJ2-2
v_gene: TRBV11-3
d_gene: NA
abundance: NA